Each of the 15 T cell receptor beta chains below was sequenced from the same sample in a study of T cells expressing NK-cell markers. TCRdb reanalyzed the 5' RACE reads and collapses them to one entry per CDR3 protein, without DNA. The sample has roughly 390,000 distinct CDR3 sequences. Material: blood T cells: a sorted CD56 or NKG2C T cell subset, CD4+ or CD8+ T cells, or bulk PBMC T cells (not recorded which). These receptors were taken from a woman aged 45-59 years in good health.

This chain uses TRBV24-1 with TRBJ2-3; TCRdb reports TRBD1, a call that lacks DNA to check it against. The germline gives CDR1 KGHDR, CDR2 SFDVKD. This CDR3 is 15 amino acids long. The CDR3 loop is CATSDLGGGGDTQYF.

Here the CDR3 reads CSARDPGLAGANVLTF. The rearrangement links TRBV20-1 to TRBJ2-6. The CDR3 has 16 residues. The germline V gene has CDR1 DFQATT and CDR2 SNEGSKA (reference sequence).

The J gene is TRBJ2-7, the V gene TRBV11-2; no DNA is available, so the TRBD1 call from TCRdb remains unchecked. The CDR3 has 13 amino acids. Germline V gene sequence: CDR1 SGHAT, CDR2 FQNNGV. The CDR3 sequence is CASSLTGDHEQYF.

V gene TRBV9 combines with J gene TRBJ2-7; TCRdb's D call, TRBD2, is unchecked because there is no DNA. CDR1 is SGDLS and CDR2 is YYNGEE in the germline V gene. This CDR3 comprises 15 residues. The chain's CDR3 is CASSVGSSGISEQYF.

The rearrangement uses TRBV12-3 or TRBV12-4 and TRBJ1-1; TCRdb gives TRBD1 as the D gene, but with no DNA this cannot be confirmed. The CDR3 has 14 residues. CDR3 in amino acids: CASSFGHKNTEAFF.

The V call is TRBV12-3 or TRBV12-4, the J call TRBJ1-6; the D call of TRBD1 rests on TCRdb alone, since no DNA is present to check it. The CDR3 length is 14 residues. CDR3 region: CASTYGQLNSPLHF.

The rearrangement links TRBV6-1 to TRBJ1-4; there is no DNA to check the TCRdb D call of TRBD1. Germline V gene lookup returns CDR1 MNHNS and CDR2 SASEGT. The CDR3 contains 14 residues. The chain's CDR3 is CASGWTGAREKLFF.

The CDR3 protein is CASSFSSGSGSYEQYF. This chain uses TRBV4-1 with TRBJ2-7; TCRdb gives TRBD2 as the D gene, but with no DNA this cannot be confirmed. Germline V gives CDR1 MGHRA, CDR2 YSYEKL. The CDR3 spans 16 residues.

The rearrangement links TRBV12-3 or TRBV12-4 to TRBJ2-3; TCRdb's assignment of TRBD2 cannot be checked, as there is no DNA. This CDR3 region has 17 residues. CDR3: CASSVGTSGGRTDTQYF.

The chain uses TRBV12-3 or TRBV12-4 and TRBJ2-1; the D gene TCRdb calls, TRBD2, cannot be checked with no DNA. The CDR3 length is 12 residues. The chain's CDR3 is CASSLGAGEQFF.

This chain links TRBV5-1 with TRBJ2-2; TCRdb lists TRBD2, though no DNA is available to test this call. The CDR3 is 16 amino acids. The germline V gene encodes CDR1 SGHRS and CDR2 YFSETQ. The CDR3 sequence: CASSFTGTSDTGELFF.

The V and J genes are TRBV24-1 and TRBJ2-1; TCRdb lists TRBD1, though no DNA is available to test this call. The CDR3 covers 15 residues. CDR1 is KGHDR, CDR2 SFDVKD, per germline. CDR3 in amino acids: CATSDRDRGANEQFF.

CDR3 residues: CASSYDRANEQFF. This chain joins TRBV4-1 and TRBJ2-1; TCRdb indicates TRBD1, and absent DNA this call remains unverified. Germline values: CDR1 MGHRA, CDR2 YSYEKL. The CDR3 has 13 residues.

The chain is built from TRBV29-1 and TRBJ1-2; there is no DNA to check the TCRdb D call of TRBD1. CDR3 length: 12 residues. CDR1 and CDR2 from the germline V gene are SQVTM and ANQGSEA. The CDR3 is CSGSVGADGYTF. Drawing the rest from reference TRBV29-1 and TRBJ1-2, the complete variable domain is SAVISQKPSRDICQRGTSLTIQCQVDSQVTMMFWYRQQPGQSLTLIATANQGSEATYESGFVIDKFPISRPNLTFSTLTVSNMSPEDSSIYLCSGSVGADGYTFGSGTRLTVV.

The V and J genes are TRBV12-3 or TRBV12-4 and TRBJ1-4; the TCRdb call, TRBD1, lacks DNA for checking. The CDR3 has 14 residues. The CDR3 sequence is CASRETGRDEKLFF.